The next 15 T cell receptor beta chains were all read from a single sample in a study of T cells in Graves' hyperthyroidism and ophthalmopathy. Using RNA transcripts as the source, TCR beta CDR3 regions were amplified. The HTBI primer set served for first-round RT-PCR of the TCR CDR3. TCRdb passed the multiplex PCR reads through MiXCR, listing each CDR3 protein once. The sample holds hundreds of thousands of distinct CDR3 sequences, roughly 37% seen once. Specimen: blood. These receptors were taken from a man between 18 and 35 years old with Graves' hyperthyroidism.

The chain combines TRBV10-1 with TRBJ2-5; no clear D gene. The CDR3 totals 14 residues. Germline CDR1 is WNHNN and CDR2 is SYGVQD (reference sequence). Deletions cut 7 bases from V and 6 bases from J, with 18 bases between. The DNA of the CDR3 is TGCGCCAGCATTGGGAATTGGGGTTGGCAGACCCAGTACTTC. Its protein product is CASIGNWGWQTQYF.

For this clonotype: A much larger clone lies one base from this, so it may be a read error. The V and J genes are TRBV7-2 and TRBJ1-1, with a possible D match to TRBD1 (5 bases). V was pared by 5 bases and J by 1 base, with 14 bases between. The V gene's germline CDR1 is SGHTA and CDR2 FQGNSA. The CDR3 sequence is 15 residues long. CDR3 protein: CASSLGAGTNTEAFF. For the CDR3, the DNA is TGTGCCAGCAGCCTCGGGGCAGGGACGAACACTGAAGCTTTCTTT.

The V gene is TRBV7-8, the J gene TRBJ2-7; D is ambiguous. Trimming stripped 0 bases from V and 7 bases from J, with 10 bases between. The CDR3 totals 13 residues. Germline V CDR1 and CDR2: SGHVS, FQNEAQ. The CDR3 protein is CASSLAWGWEQYF. In nucleotides, the CDR3 is TGTGCCAGCAGCTTAGCCTGGGGATGGGAGCAGTACTTC.

About this clonotype itself: A read error may explain this, as a much larger clone is one base away. This chain uses TRBV9 with TRBJ1-1; tentatively, D is TRBD1 (5 bases). Germline CDR1 reads SGDLS; CDR2 reads YYNGEE. The CDR3 totals 13 residues. V lost 7 bases to trimming and J lost 10 bases, with 20 bases between them. CDR3 in DNA: TGTGCCAGCGGCGGCAGGGCAGGAAAAGCAGCTTTCTTT. It codes for CASGGRAGKAAFF.

The gene calls are TRBV7-9 and TRBJ1-1; D perhaps matches TRBD1 (5 bases). Between the trimmed V and J ends, which lost 2 bases and 11 bases, there was a span of 18 bases. The germline V gene encodes CDR1 SEHNR and CDR2 FQNEAQ (reference sequence). CDR3 size: 14 residues. The CDR3 region is CASSLNWQGANAFF. The CDR3 region has the DNA TGTGCCAGCAGCTTAAATTGGCAGGGAGCCAACGCTTTCTTT. The full variable domain, with the rest looked up from reference TRBV7-9 and TRBJ1-1, is DTGVSQNPRHKITKRGQNVTFRCDPISEHNRLYWYRQTLGQGPEFLTYFQNEAQLEKSRLLSDRFSAERPKGSFSTLEIQRTEQGDSAMYLCASSLNWQGANAFFGQGTRLTVV.

This chain links TRBV29-1 with TRBJ2-7, with a tentative D call TRBD2 (5 bases). This CDR3 contains 13 residues. The ends were cut back, 1 base at V and 6 bases at J, with 13 bases in the middle. The germline V gene has CDR1 SQVTM and CDR2 ANQGSEA. DNA of the CDR3: TGCAGCGTTGAAGGTTCACGGGCGGGCGAGCAGTACTTC. It specifies CSVEGSRAGEQYF.

The chain is built from TRBV19 and TRBJ2-2; TRBD2 aligns across 10 bases. The V gene end was trimmed by 5 bases and the J gene end by 11 bases; junction bases not matched to a gene: 11. This CDR3 has 15 amino acids. CDR1 and CDR2 from the germline V gene are LNHDA and SQIVND (reference sequence). The chain's CDR3 is CASSLAGGDIDELFF. DNA for the CDR3: TGTGCCAGTAGTTTAGCGGGGGGCGACATCGACGAGCTGTTTTTT.

This clonotype was observed at least ten times. The chain carries TRBV19 and TRBJ2-7; D remains ambiguous. There are 13 residues in the CDR3. Looked up from germline, CDR1 is LNHDA and CDR2 is SQIVND (reference sequence). The V end lost 7 bases, the J end lost 1 base, and 11 bases lay between the germline ends. The chain's CDR3 is CASTDRSSYEQYF. CDR3 coding DNA: TGTGCCAGTACGGACCGGAGTTCCTACGAGCAGTACTTC.

This clonotype came up a few times. V usage is TRBV5-1 and J usage is TRBJ1-2; 10 nucleotides match TRBD1. The CDR3 has 15 residues. Germline trimming cut 0 bases from V and 4 bases from J; bases unmatched to any gene: 3. Germline V gene data show CDR1 as SGHRS and CDR2 as YFSETQ. CDR3 nucleotides: TGCGCCAGCAGCTTGGGACAGGGGGCTGGCTATGGCTACACCTTC. Protein product: CASSLGQGAGYGYTF.

Of note for this clonotype: One junction end disagrees with the germline gene, perhaps due to a read error. The rearrangement uses TRBV20-1 and TRBJ2-6; D is unclear. This CDR3 comprises 13 residues. CDR1 and CDR2 (germline): DFQATT, SNEGSKA (reference sequence). In nucleotides, the CDR3 is TGCAGTGCTAGAGAGGGCAGCCTGAACACTGAAGCTTTC. Translation: CSAREGSLNTEAF.

This clonotype has a count of ten or more. The chain links TRBV29-1 to TRBJ2-2, with 8 bases matching TRBD1. The germline CDR1 and CDR2 sequences are SQVTM and ANQGSEA. CDR3 size: 14 residues. Trimming took 6 bases from V and 1 from J; bases not matched to a gene: 4. CDR3 region: CSVLGQVNTGELFF. The CDR3, as DNA: TGCAGCGTGCTGGGACAGGTGAACACCGGGGAGCTGTTTTTT.

Regarding this clonotype: The junction does not match germline at one end; this may be a read error. This sequence joins TRBV5-1 and TRBJ2-2; maybe TRBD2 (5 bases). The CDR3 runs 16 residues. Germline lookup yields CDR1 SGHRS and CDR2 YFSETQ. The CDR3 region is CASSRPLGSGTGELFF. The CDR3 DNA follows: TGTGCCAGCAGCCGACCCCTCGGCAGCGGCACCGGGGAGCTGTTTTTT.

This clonotype was seen at least ten times. The chain has TRBV9 and TRBJ2-5; 10 bases are a match to TRBD1. Losses at the gene ends were 2 bases for V and 3 bases for J; bases not matched to a gene: 4. The CDR3 has 15 amino acids. CDR1 is SGDLS and CDR2 is YYNGEE in the germline V gene. In nucleotides, the CDR3 is TGTGCCAGCAGCGTCGGTGGGACAGGGGAAGAGACCCAGTACTTC. It yields the protein CASSVGGTGEETQYF.

This clonotype was recorded a few times. The chain combines TRBV9 with TRBJ2-5; TRBD2 aligns across 8 bases. CDR3 size: 15 residues. V was pared by 3 bases and J by 6 bases, with 10 bases of the junction left unmatched. The germline gives CDR1 SGDLS, CDR2 YYNGEE. The CDR3 nucleotides read TGTGCCAGCAGCGGCCGCCCGGGAGGGAAAAAGACCCAGTACTTC. Residues: CASSGRPGGKKTQYF.

The rearrangement links TRBV30 to TRBJ2-7, with D maybe TRBD1 (6 bases). The CDR3 consists of 13 residues. V was pared by 2 bases and J by 5 bases, with 13 bases between. The germline gives CDR1 GTSNPN, CDR2 SVGIG (reference sequence). The CDR3 DNA reads as TGTGCCTGGAGTTTACAGGGAGCCCACGAGCAGTACTTC. Residues: CAWSLQGAHEQYF.